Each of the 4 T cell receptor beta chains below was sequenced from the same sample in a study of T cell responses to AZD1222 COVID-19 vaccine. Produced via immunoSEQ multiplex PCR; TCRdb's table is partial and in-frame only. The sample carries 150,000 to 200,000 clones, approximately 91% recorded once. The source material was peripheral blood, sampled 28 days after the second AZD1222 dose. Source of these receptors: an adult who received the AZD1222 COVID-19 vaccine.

The CDR3 nucleotides read TGTGCCAGCAGTTTCCGGACACCGGCTGAGCAGTTCTTC. Amino acid sequence: CASSFRTPAEQFF. The rearrangement joins TRBV27 to TRBJ2-1, with D possibly matching TRBD1 (5 bases). The CDR3 runs 13 residues. Trimming removed 3 bases from V and 9 bases from J, with 12 bases in between. CDR1 MNHEY and CDR2 SMNVEV come from the germline V gene (reference sequence).

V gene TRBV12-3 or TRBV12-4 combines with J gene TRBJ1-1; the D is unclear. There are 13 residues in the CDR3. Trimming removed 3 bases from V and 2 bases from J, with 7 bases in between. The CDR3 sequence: CASSFTENTEAFF. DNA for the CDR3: TGTGCCAGCAGTTTTACAGAAAACACTGAAGCTTTCTTT.

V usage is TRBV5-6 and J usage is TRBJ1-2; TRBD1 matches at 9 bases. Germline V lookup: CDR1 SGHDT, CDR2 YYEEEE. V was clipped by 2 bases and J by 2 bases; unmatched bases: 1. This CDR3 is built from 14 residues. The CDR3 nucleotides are TGTGCCAGCAGCTTCGGGACAGGGAACTATGGCTACACCTTC. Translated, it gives CASSFGTGNYGYTF.

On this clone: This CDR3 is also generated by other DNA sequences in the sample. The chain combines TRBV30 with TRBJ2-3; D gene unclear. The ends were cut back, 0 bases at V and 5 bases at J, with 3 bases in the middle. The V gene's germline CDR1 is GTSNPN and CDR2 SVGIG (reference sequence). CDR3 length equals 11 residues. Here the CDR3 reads CAWSVIDTQYF. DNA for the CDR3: TGTGCCTGGAGTGTAATAGATACGCAGTATTTT. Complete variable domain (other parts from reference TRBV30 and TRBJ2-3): SQTIHQWPATLVQPVGSPLSLECTVEGTSNPNLYWYRQAAGRGLQLLFYSVGIGQISSEVPQNLSASRPQDRQFILSSKKLLLSDSGFYLCAWSVIDTQYFGPGTRLTVL.